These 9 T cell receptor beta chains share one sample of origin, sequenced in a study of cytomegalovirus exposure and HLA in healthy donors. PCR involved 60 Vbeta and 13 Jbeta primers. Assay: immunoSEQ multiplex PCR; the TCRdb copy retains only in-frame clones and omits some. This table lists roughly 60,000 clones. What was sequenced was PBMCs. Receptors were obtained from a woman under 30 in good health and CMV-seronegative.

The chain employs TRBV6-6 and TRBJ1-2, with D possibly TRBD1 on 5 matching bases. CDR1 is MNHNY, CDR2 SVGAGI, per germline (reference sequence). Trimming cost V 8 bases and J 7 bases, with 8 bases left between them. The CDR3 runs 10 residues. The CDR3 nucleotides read TGTGCCAGCTCGGGGGGTGGCTACACCTTC. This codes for CASSGGGYTF.

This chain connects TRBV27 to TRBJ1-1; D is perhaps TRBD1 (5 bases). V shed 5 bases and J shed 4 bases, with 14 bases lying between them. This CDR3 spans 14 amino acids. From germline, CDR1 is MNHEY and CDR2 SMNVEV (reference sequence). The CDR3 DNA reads TGTGCCAGCAGTCGGAGGGGAGGTGGCACTGAAGCTTTCTTT. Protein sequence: CASSRRGGGTEAFF.

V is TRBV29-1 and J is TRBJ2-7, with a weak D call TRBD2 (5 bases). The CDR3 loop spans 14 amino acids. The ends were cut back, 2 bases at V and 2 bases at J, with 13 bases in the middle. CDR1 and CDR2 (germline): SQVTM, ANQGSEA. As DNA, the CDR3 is TGCAGCGTTGAACGCACGGGAAGCGCCTACGAGCAGTACTTC. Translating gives CSVERTGSAYEQYF.

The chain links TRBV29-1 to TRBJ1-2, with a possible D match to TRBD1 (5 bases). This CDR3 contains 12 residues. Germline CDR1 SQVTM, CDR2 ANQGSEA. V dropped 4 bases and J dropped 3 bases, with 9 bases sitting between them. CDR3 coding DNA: TGCAGCGTTGCCGGGGACTACTATGGCTACACCTTC. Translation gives CSVAGDYYGYTF.

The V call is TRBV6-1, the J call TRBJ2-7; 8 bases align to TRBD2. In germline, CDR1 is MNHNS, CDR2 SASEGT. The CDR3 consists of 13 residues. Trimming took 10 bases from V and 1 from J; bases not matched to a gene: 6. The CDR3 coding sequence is TGTGCCATCAGAGAGCGGGGGTCCTACGAGCAGTACTTC. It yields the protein CAIRERGSYEQYF.

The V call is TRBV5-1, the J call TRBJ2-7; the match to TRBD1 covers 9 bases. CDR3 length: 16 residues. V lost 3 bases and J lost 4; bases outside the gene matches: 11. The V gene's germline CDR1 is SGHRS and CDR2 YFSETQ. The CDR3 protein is CASSYGAGQGDYEQYF. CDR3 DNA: TGCGCCAGCAGCTACGGAGCGGGACAGGGAGATTACGAGCAGTACTTC. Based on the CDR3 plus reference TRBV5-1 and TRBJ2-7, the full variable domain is KAGVTQTPRYLIKTRGQQVTLSCSPISGHRSVSWYQQTPGQGLQFLFEYFSETQRNKGNFPGRFSGRQFSNSRSEMNVSTLELGDSALYLCASSYGAGQGDYEQYFGPGTRLTVT.

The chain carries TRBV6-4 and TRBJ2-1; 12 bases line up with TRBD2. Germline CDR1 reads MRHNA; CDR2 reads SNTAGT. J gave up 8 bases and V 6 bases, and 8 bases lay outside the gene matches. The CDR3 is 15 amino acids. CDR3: CASSPGTSGHDEQFF. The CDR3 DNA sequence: TGTGCCAGCAGCCCCGGGACTAGCGGGCATGATGAGCAGTTCTTC.

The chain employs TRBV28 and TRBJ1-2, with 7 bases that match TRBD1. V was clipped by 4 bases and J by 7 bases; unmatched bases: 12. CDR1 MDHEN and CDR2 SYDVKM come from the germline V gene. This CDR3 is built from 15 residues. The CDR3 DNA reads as TGTGCCAGCAGTTCGCTCGACAGGGTCGTTCGTGGCTACACCTTC. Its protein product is CASSSLDRVVRGYTF.

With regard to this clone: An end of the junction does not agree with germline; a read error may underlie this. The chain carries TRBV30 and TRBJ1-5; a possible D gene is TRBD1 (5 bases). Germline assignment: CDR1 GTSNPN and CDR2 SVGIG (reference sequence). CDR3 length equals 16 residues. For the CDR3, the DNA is TGTGCCTGGAGTGTATCCGGGGGAAAGAGCAATCAGCACCAGCATTTT. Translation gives CAWSVSGGKSNQHQHF.